These 21 T cell receptor beta chains came from one sample sequenced in a study of blood T cell repertoires in COVID-19. Assay: immunoSEQ multiplex PCR; the TCRdb copy retains only in-frame clones and omits some. This table holds about 80,000 clones, roughly 80% found once. Sequencing was done on a sample of peripheral blood. Receptors were obtained from a woman aged 70-85 years with acute or convalescent COVID-19.

The chain couples TRBV5-1 to TRBJ2-7; TRBD2 matches at 8 bases. Germline V gives CDR1 SGHRS, CDR2 YFSETQ. V lost 4 bases, J lost 2 bases, and 8 bases stayed unmatched. The CDR3 runs 15 residues. The CDR3 spells CASSPQAGGPYEQYF. CDR3 nucleotides: TGCGCCAGCAGCCCCCAGGCGGGAGGACCCTACGAGCAGTACTTC.

This clone occurred once. V gene TRBV6-5 combines with J gene TRBJ1-3; D unresolved. In germline, CDR1 is MNHEY, CDR2 SVGAGI. The CDR3 length is 14 residues. V lost 2 bases to trimming and J lost 1 base, with 6 bases between them. In nucleotides, the CDR3 is TGTGCCAGCAGTTACGGCAAATCTGGAAACACCATATATTTT. This translates into CASSYGKSGNTIYF.

The chain combines TRBV5-1 with TRBJ1-2, with TRBD1 as a possible D gene (5 bases). The CDR3 loop spans 15 amino acids. With 0 bases removed from V and 7 bases from J, the gap between germline ends came to 16 bases. Germline V CDR1 and CDR2: SGHRS, YFSETQ. This chain's CDR3 is CASSLAGGRAAGYTF. The CDR3 coding sequence is TGCGCCAGCAGCTTGGCGGGTGGCAGGGCGGCTGGCTACACCTTC.

The chain uses TRBV25-1 and TRBJ1-5, with D possibly being TRBD1 (6 bases). With 4 bases removed from V and 2 bases from J, the gap between germline ends came to 9 bases. The CDR3 loop spans 14 amino acids. Germline-derived CDR1 and CDR2 are MGHDK and SYGVNS. The CDR3 protein is CASSGSGGNQPQHF. DNA of the CDR3: TGTGCCAGCAGTGGGTCAGGGGGCAATCAGCCCCAGCATTTT.

The rearrangement uses TRBV7-2 and TRBJ2-5, with D possibly being TRBD1 (6 bases). Germline V CDR1 and CDR2: SGHTA, FQGNSA. V was cut by 3 bases and J by 7 bases, with 21 bases left in between. The CDR3 has 16 amino acids. The CDR3 spells CASSFSTDRSLWTQYF. The CDR3 coding sequence is TGTGCCAGCAGCTTTTCTACCGACAGGTCACTCTGGACCCAGTACTTC.

V and J are TRBV5-1 and TRBJ2-5; D remains unclear. The CDR3 sequence is 14 residues long. Trimming took off 0 bases at V and 1 base at J, with 7 bases between the two ends. CDR1 and CDR2 (germline): SGHRS, YFSETQ. Here the CDR3 reads CASSLGQIQETQYF. In nucleotides, the CDR3 is TGCGCCAGCAGCTTGGGGCAAATCCAAGAGACCCAGTACTTC.

This rearrangement joins TRBV7-3 to TRBJ2-7, with D possibly matching TRBD1 (6 bases). V was shortened by 4 bases and J by 3 bases, with 19 bases between the two germline ends. Looked up from germline, CDR1 is SGHTA and CDR2 is FQGTGA. CDR3 length: 16 amino acids. The CDR3 DNA sequence: TGTGCCAGCAGCTCCCGTTCACAGGGTTTGAACTACGAGCAGTACTTC. It is translated as CASSSRSQGLNYEQYF. Complete variable domain (other parts from reference TRBV7-3 and TRBJ2-7): GAGVSQTPSNKVTEKGKYVELRCDPISGHTALYWYRQSLGQGPEFLIYFQGTGAADDSGLPNDRFFAVRPEGSVSTLKIQRTERGDSAVYLCASSSRSQGLNYEQYFGPGTRLTVT.

The chain employs TRBV6-6 and TRBJ2-2, with 12 bases fitting TRBD2. The CDR3 totals 15 residues. CDR1 is MNHNY, CDR2 SVGAGI, per germline (reference sequence). Trimming removed 6 bases from V and 6 bases from J; junction bases left unmatched: 5. CDR3 protein: CASRLLAGGAGELFF. In DNA form, the CDR3 reads TGTGCCAGCAGACTACTAGCGGGAGGAGCCGGGGAGCTGTTTTTT.

This rearrangement joins TRBV28 to TRBJ1-1, with 9 bases lining up with TRBD1. J was trimmed by 6 bases and V by 3 bases; bases with no gene match: 8. Germline-derived CDR1 and CDR2 are MDHEN and SYDVKM. This CDR3 has 15 residues. The CDR3 region is CASSFIRDRVSEAFF. The CDR3 DNA reads TGTGCCAGCAGTTTCATCCGGGACAGGGTCTCTGAAGCTTTCTTT.

This chain uses TRBV19 with TRBJ2-5; tentative D call: TRBD1 (6 bases). V was cut by 3 bases and J by 3 bases, with 11 bases left in between. The CDR3 covers 14 residues. Germline values: CDR1 LNHDA, CDR2 SQIVND (reference sequence). This CDR3 reads CASSIQTGKETQYF. The DNA for the CDR3 is TGTGCCAGTAGTATTCAGACAGGAAAAGAGACCCAGTACTTC.

The sample holds a few counts of this clone. V is TRBV19 and J is TRBJ1-5; no reliable D call. This CDR3 region has 15 residues. V dropped 3 bases and J dropped 3 bases, with 12 bases sitting between them. CDR1 is LNHDA, CDR2 SQIVND, per germline (reference sequence). The CDR3 nucleotides are TGTGCCAGTAGTATTCAACCCGGGTTCAATCAGCCCCAGCATTTT. This gives the protein CASSIQPGFNQPQHF.

The V call is TRBV6-5, the J call TRBJ2-7, with TRBD1 matching over 10 bases. CDR1 MNHEY and CDR2 SVGAGI come from the germline V gene. This CDR3 is 15 amino acids long. V dropped 6 bases and J dropped 0; count of bases not matched to a gene: 5. DNA of the CDR3: TGTGCCAGCAGATTCGGGACAGGGGACTCCTACGAGCAGTACTTC. Its translation is CASRFGTGDSYEQYF.

In DNA, the CDR3 is TGCAGCGTTGAAGGCTGGACAGGGGGCTTCTACGAGCAGTACTTC. Translated: CSVEGWTGGFYEQYF. This rearrangement joins TRBV29-1 to TRBJ2-7; TRBD1 agrees at 11 bases. V shed 1 base, J shed 3 bases, and the junction held 5 bases outside the gene matches. CDR1 and CDR2 from the germline V gene are SQVTM and ANQGSEA. This CDR3 is 15 amino acids long.

The sample holds a few counts of this clone. The DNA of the CDR3 is TGTGCCAGCAGACCTGGACAGGAGCTCTACGAGCAGTACTTC. Translation: CASRPGQELYEQYF. The chain carries TRBV5-5 and TRBJ2-7; TRBD1 aligns across 7 bases. Germline CDR1 is SGHKS and CDR2 is YYEKEE (reference sequence). The CDR3 covers 14 residues. V gave up 5 bases and J gave up 3 bases; unmatched junction bases: 8.

V gene TRBV3-1 (or the pseudogene TRBV3-2) combines with J gene TRBJ2-5; TRBD2 aligns across 10 bases. In germline, CDR1 is LGHDT, CDR2 YNNKEL (reference sequence). The V gene end was trimmed by 0 bases and the J gene end by 3 bases; junction bases not matched to a gene: 4. The CDR3 sequence is 16 residues long. CDR3 in amino acids: CASSQDWLAGEETQYF. CDR3 coding DNA: TGTGCCAGCAGCCAAGATTGGCTAGCGGGAGAAGAGACCCAGTACTTC.

The chain has TRBV7-6 and TRBJ2-1; tentative D call: TRBD1 (5 bases). Germline loops: CDR1 SGHVS, CDR2 FNYEAQ. The V gene lost 3 bases and the J gene lost 1 base, with 19 bases spanning the gap. There are 18 residues in the CDR3. The CDR3 bases are TGTGCCAGCAGCTTCGCATTGGCGAGGACAATATCCTACAATGAGCAGTTCTTC. The encoded protein is CASSFALARTISYNEQFF.

V is TRBV6-1 and J is TRBJ1-4; 9 bases match TRBD1. Germline V gene sequence: CDR1 MNHNS, CDR2 SASEGT. Losses at the gene ends were 1 base for V and 4 bases for J; bases not matched to a gene: 4. The CDR3 has 16 amino acids. CDR3 residues: CASSEGSGQGNEKLFF. Here the CDR3 DNA reads TGTGCCAGCAGTGAAGGGTCGGGACAGGGTAATGAAAAACTGTTTTTT.

The chain is built from TRBV7-9 and TRBJ2-1; 9 bases are shared with TRBD2. CDR1 SEHNR and CDR2 FQNEAQ come from the germline V gene (reference sequence). J lost 1 base, V lost 5 bases, and 6 bases had no gene match. The CDR3 has 16 residues. CDR3 DNA: TGTGCCAGCAGCCACCGCAGCGGGGGGTCCTACAATGAGCAGTTCTTC. It is translated as CASSHRSGGSYNEQFF.

The rearrangement joins TRBV19 to TRBJ1-5; TRBD1 might be the D (6 bases). The germline gives CDR1 LNHDA, CDR2 SQIVND (reference sequence). The CDR3 extends over 15 amino acids. The V and J ends lost 7 bases and 5 bases respectively, with 18 bases between them. The CDR3 reads CASTLSGGGYQPQHF. The CDR3 nucleotides are TGTGCCAGTACCCTATCGGGAGGGGGGTATCAGCCCCAGCATTTT. Looking up the rest from reference TRBV19 and TRBJ1-5 gives the full variable domain: DGGITQSPKYLFRKEGQNVTLSCEQNLNHDAMYWYRQDPGQGLRLIYYSQIVNDFQKGDIAEGYSVSREKKESFPLTVTSAQKNPTAFYLCASTLSGGGYQPQHFGDGTRLSIL.

The rearrangement links TRBV5-4 to TRBJ2-5; no reliable D call. V was clipped by 4 bases and J by 0 bases, with 10 bases between them. The CDR3 totals 14 residues. The germline gives CDR1 SGHNT, CDR2 YYREEE (reference sequence). In DNA, the CDR3 is TGTGCCAGCAGCCTGCCCAGGTACCAAGAGACCCAGTACTTC. Protein: CASSLPRYQETQYF. Drawing the rest from reference TRBV5-4 and TRBJ2-5, the complete variable domain is ETGVTQSPTHLIKTRGQQVTLRCSSQSGHNTVSWYQQALGQGPQFIFQYYREEENGRGNFPPRFSGLQFPNYSSELNVNALELDDSALYLCASSLPRYQETQYFGPGTRLLVL.

The rearrangement links TRBV10-3 to TRBJ2-1; TRBD1 aligns across 11 bases. The CDR3 contains 16 residues. Trimming took 0 bases from V and 10 from J; bases not matched to a gene: 8. The germline V gene has CDR1 ENHRY and CDR2 SYGVKD. The chain's CDR3 is CAISESGQGALREQFF. In DNA, the CDR3 is TGTGCCATCAGTGAGTCCGGACAGGGGGCTCTTCGGGAGCAGTTCTTC.